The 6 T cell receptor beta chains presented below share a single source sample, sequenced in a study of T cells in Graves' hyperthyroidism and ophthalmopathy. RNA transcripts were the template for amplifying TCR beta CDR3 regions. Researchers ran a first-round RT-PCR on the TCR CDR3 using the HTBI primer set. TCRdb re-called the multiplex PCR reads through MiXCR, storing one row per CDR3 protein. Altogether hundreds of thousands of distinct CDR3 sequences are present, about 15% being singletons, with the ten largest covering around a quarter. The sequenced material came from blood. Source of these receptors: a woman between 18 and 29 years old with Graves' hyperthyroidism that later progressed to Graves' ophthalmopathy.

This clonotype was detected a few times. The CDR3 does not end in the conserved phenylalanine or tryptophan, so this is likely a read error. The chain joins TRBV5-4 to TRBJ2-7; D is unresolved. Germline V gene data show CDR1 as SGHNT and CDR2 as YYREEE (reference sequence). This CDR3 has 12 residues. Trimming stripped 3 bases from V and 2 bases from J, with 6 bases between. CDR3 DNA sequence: TGTGCCAGCAGCTACAGTACCTACGAGCAGTACCTC. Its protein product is CASSYSTYEQYL.

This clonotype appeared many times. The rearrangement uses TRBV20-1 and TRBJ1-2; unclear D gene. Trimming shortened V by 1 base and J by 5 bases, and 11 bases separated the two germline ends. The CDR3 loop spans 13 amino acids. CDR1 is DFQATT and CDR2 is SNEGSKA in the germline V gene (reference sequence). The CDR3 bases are TGCAGTGCTAGAGGTTTAGACGGATATGGCTACACCTTC. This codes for CSARGLDGYGYTF.

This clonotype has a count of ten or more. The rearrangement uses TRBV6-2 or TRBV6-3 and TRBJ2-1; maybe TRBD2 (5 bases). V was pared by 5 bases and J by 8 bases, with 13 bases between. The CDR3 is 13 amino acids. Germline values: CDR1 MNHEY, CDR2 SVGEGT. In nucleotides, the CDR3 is TGTGCCAGCAGTCACCCTTGGGAGCATGAGCAGTTCTTC. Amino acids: CASSHPWEHEQFF.

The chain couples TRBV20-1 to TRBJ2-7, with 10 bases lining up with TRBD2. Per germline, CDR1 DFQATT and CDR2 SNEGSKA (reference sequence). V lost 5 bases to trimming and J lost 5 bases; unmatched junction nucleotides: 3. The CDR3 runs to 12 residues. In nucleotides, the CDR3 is TGCAGTGCTGGCCTAGCGGGAGACGAGCAGTACTTC. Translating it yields CSAGLAGDEQYF.

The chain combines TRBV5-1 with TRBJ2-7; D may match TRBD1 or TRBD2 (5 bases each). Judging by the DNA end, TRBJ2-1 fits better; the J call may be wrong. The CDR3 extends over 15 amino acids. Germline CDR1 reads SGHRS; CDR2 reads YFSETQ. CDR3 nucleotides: TGCGCCAGCAGCTTGGTCGGAGAGGGGCCCTACGAGCAGTTCTTC. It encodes CASSLVGEGPYEQFF.

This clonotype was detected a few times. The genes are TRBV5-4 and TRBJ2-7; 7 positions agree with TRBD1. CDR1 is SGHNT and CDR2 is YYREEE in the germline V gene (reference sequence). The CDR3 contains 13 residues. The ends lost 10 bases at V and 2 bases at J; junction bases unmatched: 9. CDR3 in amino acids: CAGSDGQAYEQYF. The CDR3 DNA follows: TGTGCCGGCTCAGACGGACAGGCCTACGAGCAGTACTTC.